This T cell receptor beta chain was documented in a study of blood T cell repertoires in COVID-19. As for the study in general: The United States, Italy and Spain supplied acute and convalescent COVID-19 samples. Sources were T cells, B-cell-depleted T cells, or PBMCs; the material itself was cDNA or gDNA.

J lost 5 bases, V lost 7 bases, and 1 base had no gene match. The CDR3 is 13 residues long. Germline V gene data show CDR1 as SGHAT and CDR2 as FQNNGV. As processed by the authors: Cell counts per sample came from amplifying reference gene primers. TCRdb's copy holds only in-frame clones and misses some; the assay was immunoSEQ multiplex PCR. V, J and clone size derive from that table, while D and trimming were established from the DNA sequence. Of hundreds of thousands of clones listed, around nine tenths are singletons. Sequencing was performed on peripheral blood. The V and J genes are TRBV11-2 and TRBJ1-6; 8 positions agree with TRBD1. The receptor was derived from a woman aged 40 to 50 who had recovered from COVID-19. The CDR3 loop is CASTTGDNSPLHF. The CDR3 coding sequence is TGTGCCAGCACGACAGGGGATAATTCACCCCTCCACTTT.